Below are 12 T cell receptor beta chains sequenced from a single sample in a study of cytomegalovirus exposure and HLA in healthy donors. PCR involved 60 Vbeta and 13 Jbeta primers. Method: immunoSEQ multiplex PCR; TCRdb's copy keeps in-frame clones and lacks some. The sample shows 55,000 to 70,000 clones, about 84% of them seen only once. Sequencing was performed on PBMCs. Source of these receptors: a male donor in good health and CMV-seronegative.

The chain has TRBV28 and TRBJ1-5; 7 nucleotides line up with TRBD1. Germline V CDR1 and CDR2: MDHEN, SYDVKM. The CDR3 is made up of 14 amino acids. The ends lost 5 bases at V and 4 bases at J; junction bases unmatched: 5. The CDR3 DNA reads as TGTGCCAGCAGTCTCGGACAGGCGAATCAGCCCCAGCATTTT. Protein: CASSLGQANQPQHF.

V and J are TRBV29-1 and TRBJ1-6; D ambiguous. This CDR3 contains 13 residues. V was shortened by 6 bases and J by 6 bases, with 12 bases between the two germline ends. The germline V gene encodes CDR1 SQVTM and CDR2 ANQGSEA. The CDR3 reads CSVAANGNSPLHF. In nucleotides, the CDR3 is TGCAGCGTCGCCGCCAACGGTAATTCACCCCTCCACTTT. Filled out from reference TRBV29-1 and TRBJ1-6, the complete variable domain reads SAVISQKPSRDICQRGTSLTIQCQVDSQVTMMFWYRQQPGQSLTLIATANQGSEATYESGFVIDKFPISRPNLTFSTLTVSNMSPEDSSIYLCSVAANGNSPLHFGNGTRLTVT.

The J gene is TRBJ2-7, the V gene TRBV19; maybe TRBD1 (7 bases). The germline V gene has CDR1 LNHDA and CDR2 SQIVND (reference sequence). V shed 3 bases and J shed 3 bases, with 18 bases lying between them. The CDR3 covers 16 residues. The DNA for the CDR3 is TGTGCCAGTAGTATGAGGGGGGACAGCGGATACTACGAGCAGTACTTC. Translated, it gives CASSMRGDSGYYEQYF.

The chain carries TRBV19 and TRBJ2-3, with unresolved D. CDR1 LNHDA and CDR2 SQIVND come from the germline V gene (reference sequence). The CDR3 is 14 residues long. V gave up 9 bases and J gave up 4 bases, with 17 bases separating them. Here the CDR3 reads CASSSDFSPDTQYF. In nucleotides, the CDR3 is TGTGCCAGCTCGAGCGATTTCTCCCCAGATACGCAGTATTTT.

The V call is TRBV11-2, the J call TRBJ2-7, with 8 nucleotides matching TRBD1. The CDR3 contains 13 residues. V dropped 1 base and J dropped 4; count of bases not matched to a gene: 0. The germline gives CDR1 SGHAT, CDR2 FQNNGV. The CDR3 DNA sequence: TGTGCCAGCAGCTTAGGGGACAGGTACGAGCAGTACTTC. Translating it yields CASSLGDRYEQYF.

The gene calls are TRBV7-9 and TRBJ2-1, with TRBD2 identical over 12 bases. The CDR3 has 16 amino acids. CDR1 is SEHNR, CDR2 FQNEAQ, per germline (reference sequence). J gave up 6 bases and V 5 bases, and 8 bases lay outside the gene matches. The CDR3 DNA follows: TGTGCCAGCAGCCCGACTCGGGGACTAGCGGGCAATGAGCAGTTCTTC. Translating it yields CASSPTRGLAGNEQFF.

For the CDR3, the DNA is TGTGCCAGCAGTCGGGCCGGGACAGGGGGTGAAAAACTGTTTTTT. Translated, it gives CASSRAGTGGEKLFF. This chain connects TRBV25-1 to TRBJ1-4; TRBD1 matches at 11 bases. J gave up 7 bases and V 5 bases, and 6 bases lay outside the gene matches. The CDR3 loop spans 15 amino acids. Germline CDR1 and CDR2: MGHDK and SYGVNS.

This sequence joins TRBV7-9 and TRBJ1-4; 7 positions match TRBD1. Germline V gene data show CDR1 as SEHNR and CDR2 as FQNEAQ (reference sequence). The ends lost 4 bases at V and 8 bases at J; junction bases unmatched: 7. This CDR3 contains 14 residues. CDR3 sequence reads: CASSSQGGLEKLFF. The CDR3, as DNA: TGTGCCAGCAGCTCCCAGGGGGGTTTAGAAAAACTGTTTTTT.

The chain employs TRBV10-1 and TRBJ2-2; 9 positions agree with TRBD1. This CDR3 contains 15 residues. The germline V gene encodes CDR1 WNHNN and CDR2 SYGVQD (reference sequence). The ends lost 4 bases at V and 9 bases at J; junction bases unmatched: 9. Here the CDR3 reads CASSVPGTGRRELFF. For the CDR3, the DNA is TGCGCCAGCAGTGTGCCCGGGACAGGGCGCAGGGAGCTGTTTTTT.

The V and J genes are TRBV19 and TRBJ2-5; 7 nucleotides line up with TRBD1. The J call may be mistaken, given a closer DNA end match to TRBJ2-7. The CDR3 has 13 residues. Germline CDR1 reads LNHDA; CDR2 reads SQIVND (reference sequence). This chain's CDR3 is CASSRDRRYEQYF. The CDR3 nucleotides read TGTGCCAGTTCCCGGGACAGAAGGTACGAGCAGTACTTC.

The chain employs TRBV29-1 and TRBJ1-1; the D gene is possibly TRBD1 (6 bases). This CDR3 contains 13 residues. Trimming left V 7 bases short and J 2 bases short, with 14 bases between. Looked up from germline, CDR1 is SQVTM and CDR2 is ANQGSEA. The CDR3 region is CSASGTPNTEAFF. For the CDR3, the DNA is TGCAGCGCCTCCGGGACACCCAACACTGAAGCTTTCTTT.

Written as DNA, the CDR3 is TGTGCCAGCAGCCTCGGGGGGGACTTGTACAATGAGCAGTTCTTC. Amino acids: CASSLGGDLYNEQFF. This sequence joins TRBV7-7 and TRBJ2-1, with TRBD2 matching 8 bases. Per germline, CDR1 SSHAT and CDR2 FNYEAQ (reference sequence). V was pared by 5 bases and J by 4 bases, with 7 bases of the junction left unmatched. This CDR3 comprises 15 residues.